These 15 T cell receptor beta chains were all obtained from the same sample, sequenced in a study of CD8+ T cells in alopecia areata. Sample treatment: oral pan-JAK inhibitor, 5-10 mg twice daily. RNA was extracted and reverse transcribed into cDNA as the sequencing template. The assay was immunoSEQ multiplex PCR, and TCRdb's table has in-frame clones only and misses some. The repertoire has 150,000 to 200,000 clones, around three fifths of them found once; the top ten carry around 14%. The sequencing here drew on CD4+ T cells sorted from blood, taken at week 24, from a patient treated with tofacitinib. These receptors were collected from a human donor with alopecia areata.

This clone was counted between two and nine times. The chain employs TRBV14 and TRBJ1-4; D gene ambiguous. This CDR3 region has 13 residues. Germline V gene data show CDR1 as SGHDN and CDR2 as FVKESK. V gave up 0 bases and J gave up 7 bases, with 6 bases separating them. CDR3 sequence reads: CASSQDLAEKLFF. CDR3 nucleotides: TGTGCCAGCAGCCAAGATTTAGCTGAAAAACTGTTTTTT.

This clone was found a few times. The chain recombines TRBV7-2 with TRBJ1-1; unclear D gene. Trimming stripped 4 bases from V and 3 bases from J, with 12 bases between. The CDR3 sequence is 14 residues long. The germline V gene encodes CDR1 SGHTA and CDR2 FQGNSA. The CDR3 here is CASSSRELDTEAFF. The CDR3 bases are TGTGCCAGCAGCTCTAGGGAGTTGGACACTGAAGCTTTCTTT.

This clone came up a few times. The DNA of the CDR3 is TGCAGCGTGGGACTAGCGGGGCTCCGCTACGAGCAGTACTTC. This encodes CSVGLAGLRYEQYF. The genes are TRBV29-1 and TRBJ2-7, with 13 bases that match TRBD2. CDR1 is SQVTM and CDR2 is ANQGSEA in the germline V gene. V lost 6 bases to trimming and J lost 3 bases; unmatched junction nucleotides: 5. CDR3 length: 14 residues.

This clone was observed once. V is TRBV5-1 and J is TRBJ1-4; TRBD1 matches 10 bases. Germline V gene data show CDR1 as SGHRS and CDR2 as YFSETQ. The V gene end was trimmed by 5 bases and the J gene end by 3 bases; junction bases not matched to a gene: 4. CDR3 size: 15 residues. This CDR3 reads CASRIGQGANEKLFF. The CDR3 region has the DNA TGCGCCAGCAGGATAGGACAGGGGGCTAATGAAAAACTGTTTTTT.

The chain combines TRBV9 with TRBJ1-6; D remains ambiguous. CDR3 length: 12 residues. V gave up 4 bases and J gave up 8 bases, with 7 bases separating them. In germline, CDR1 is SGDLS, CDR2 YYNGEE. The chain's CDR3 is CASSRDDSPLHF. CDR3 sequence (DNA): TGTGCCAGCAGCAGAGACGATTCACCCCTCCACTTT. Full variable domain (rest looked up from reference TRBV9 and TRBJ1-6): DSGVTQTPKHLITATGQRVTLRCSPRSGDLSVYWYQQSLDQGLQFLIQYYNGEERAKGNILERFSAQQFPDLHSELNLSSLELGDSALYFCASSRDDSPLHFGNGTRLTVT.

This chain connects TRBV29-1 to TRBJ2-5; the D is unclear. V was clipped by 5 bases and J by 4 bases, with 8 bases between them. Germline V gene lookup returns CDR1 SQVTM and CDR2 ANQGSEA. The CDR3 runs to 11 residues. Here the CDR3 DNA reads TGCAGCGTTAGTTCGGGAGAGACCCAGTACTTC. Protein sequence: CSVSSGETQYF.

CDR3 in amino acids: CASSVATGLTQETQYF. For the CDR3, the DNA is TGTGCCAGCAGCGTAGCTACGGGACTCACCCAAGAGACCCAGTACTTC. J is TRBJ2-5 and V is TRBV9, with D perhaps matching TRBD2 (6 bases). CDR1 and CDR2 from the germline V gene are SGDLS and YYNGEE. V lost 0 bases to trimming and J lost 1 base, with 13 bases between them. The CDR3 totals 16 residues.

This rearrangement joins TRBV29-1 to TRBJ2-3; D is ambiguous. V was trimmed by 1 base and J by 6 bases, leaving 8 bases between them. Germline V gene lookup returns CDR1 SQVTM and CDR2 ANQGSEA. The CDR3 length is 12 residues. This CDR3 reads CSVEVRGDTQYF. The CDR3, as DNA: TGCAGCGTTGAAGTCCGTGGTGATACGCAGTATTTT.

The CDR3 sequence is CASSLSDRGAFF. CDR3 in DNA: TGTGCCAGCAGTTTATCCGACAGAGGAGCTTTCTTT. The chain joins TRBV28 to TRBJ1-1; TRBD1 is a possible D gene (5 bases). V lost 1 base and J 10 bases, leaving 10 bases between the germline ends. The germline V gene encodes CDR1 MDHEN and CDR2 SYDVKM. The CDR3 covers 12 residues.

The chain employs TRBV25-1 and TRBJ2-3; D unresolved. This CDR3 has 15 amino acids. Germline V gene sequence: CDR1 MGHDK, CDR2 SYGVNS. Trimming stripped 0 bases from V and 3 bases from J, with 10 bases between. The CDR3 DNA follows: TGTGCCAGCAGTGAATACCAATGGGGAACAGATACGCAGTATTTT. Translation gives CASSEYQWGTDTQYF.

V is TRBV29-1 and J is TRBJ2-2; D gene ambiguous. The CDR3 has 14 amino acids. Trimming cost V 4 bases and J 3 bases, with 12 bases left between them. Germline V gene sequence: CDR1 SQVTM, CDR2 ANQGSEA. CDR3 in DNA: TGCAGCGTTGTTGTGGGTTCGGACACCGGGGAGCTGTTTTTT. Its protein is CSVVVGSDTGELFF.

The CDR3 loop reads CASSVGLAGEQFF. DNA of the CDR3: TGTGCCAGCAGCGTGGGACTAGCGGGGGAGCAGTTCTTC. The chain combines TRBV9 with TRBJ2-1; 13 bases are shared with TRBD2. V lost 2 bases to trimming and J lost 10 bases; unmatched junction nucleotides: 0. Germline V lookup: CDR1 SGDLS, CDR2 YYNGEE. This CDR3 contains 13 residues.

The CDR3 DNA is TGTGCCTGGAGTTTGACGGGCTCCTACGAGCAGTACTTC. Translated, it gives CAWSLTGSYEQYF. The chain is built from TRBV30 and TRBJ2-7; no definite D call. Deletions cut 2 bases from V and 0 bases from J, with 8 bases between. Germline CDR1 GTSNPN, CDR2 SVGIG (reference sequence). The CDR3 consists of 13 residues.

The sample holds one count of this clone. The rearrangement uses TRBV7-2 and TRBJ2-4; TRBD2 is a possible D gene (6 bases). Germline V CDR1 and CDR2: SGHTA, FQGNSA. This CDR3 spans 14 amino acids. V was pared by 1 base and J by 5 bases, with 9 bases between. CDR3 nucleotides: TGTGCCAGCAGCTTAGGTGCTAGCGAAAACATTCAGTACTTC. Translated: CASSLGASENIQYF.

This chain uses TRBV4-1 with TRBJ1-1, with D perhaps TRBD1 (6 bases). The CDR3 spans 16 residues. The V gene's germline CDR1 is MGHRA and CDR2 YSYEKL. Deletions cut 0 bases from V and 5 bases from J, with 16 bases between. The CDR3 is CASSQDNVRGLTEAFF. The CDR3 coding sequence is TGCGCCAGCAGCCAAGATAACGTCCGGGGGCTTACTGAAGCTTTCTTT.